The text below deals with one T cell receptor (beta chain). Methods used by the authors: Amplified reference gene primers provided the basis for estimating nucleated cell counts. Sequenced by immunoSEQ multiplex PCR; TCRdb stores in-frame clones only, minus some. V, J and clone size derive from that table, while D and trimming were established from the DNA sequence. There are tens of thousands of clones in the sample; nearly 90% occur only once, and approximately 3.5% lies in the top ten. The CDR3 contains 15 residues. The V and J ends lost 4 bases and 5 bases, in that order; junction bases with no gene match: 10. Germline V gene sequence: CDR1 LGHDT, CDR2 YNNKEL (reference sequence). The data are from a study of blood T cell repertoires in COVID-19. Study in general: In each case, the material was cDNA or gDNA derived from T cells, B-cell-depleted T cells, or PBMCs.

The clonotype originates from a man aged 70-80 years with acute or convalescent COVID-19. The sample was peripheral blood. This rearrangement joins TRBV3-1 (or the pseudogene TRBV3-2) to TRBJ2-7, with 8 positions matching TRBD2. The CDR3 bases are TGTGCCAGCAGCCTGGGGGGCGGGGGGACGCACGAGCAGTACTTC. It yields the protein CASSLGGGGTHEQYF.